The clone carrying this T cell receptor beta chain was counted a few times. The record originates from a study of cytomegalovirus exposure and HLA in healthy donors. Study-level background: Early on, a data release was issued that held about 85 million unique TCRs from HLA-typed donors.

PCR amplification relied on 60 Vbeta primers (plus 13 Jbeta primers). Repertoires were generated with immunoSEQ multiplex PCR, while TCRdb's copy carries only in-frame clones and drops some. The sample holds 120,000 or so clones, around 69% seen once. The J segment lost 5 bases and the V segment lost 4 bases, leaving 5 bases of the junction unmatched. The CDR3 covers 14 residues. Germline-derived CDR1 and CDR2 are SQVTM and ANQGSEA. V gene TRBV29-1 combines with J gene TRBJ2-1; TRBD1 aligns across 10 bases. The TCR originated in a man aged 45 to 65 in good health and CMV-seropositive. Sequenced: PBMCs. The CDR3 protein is CSVVRDRGNNEQFF. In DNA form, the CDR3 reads TGCAGCGTTGTACGGGACAGGGGAAACAATGAGCAGTTCTTC.